This T cell receptor (beta chain) was recovered during a study of T cell responses to AZD1222 COVID-19 vaccine. Measured with immunoSEQ multiplex PCR; TCRdb has only the in-frame clones, and not every one. Of 130,000 to 150,000 clones in the sample, roughly 94% are singletons; the top ten hold roughly 2%. This CDR3 spans 17 amino acids. The junction had 11 bases not matched to a gene; V was cut back by 4 bases and J by 5 bases. The germline V gene encodes CDR1 SGHDT and CDR2 YYEEEE. The V call is TRBV5-6, the J call TRBJ2-2, with 10 nucleotides matching TRBD1. The sample consisted of peripheral blood, taken on day 0 of AZD1222 vaccination. This receptor was identified in an adult in good health. The CDR3 DNA sequence: TGTGCCAGCAGCCCCCTTAGACAGGGGGCGCGAACCGGGGAGCTGTTTTTT. Translation: CASSPLRQGARTGELFF.